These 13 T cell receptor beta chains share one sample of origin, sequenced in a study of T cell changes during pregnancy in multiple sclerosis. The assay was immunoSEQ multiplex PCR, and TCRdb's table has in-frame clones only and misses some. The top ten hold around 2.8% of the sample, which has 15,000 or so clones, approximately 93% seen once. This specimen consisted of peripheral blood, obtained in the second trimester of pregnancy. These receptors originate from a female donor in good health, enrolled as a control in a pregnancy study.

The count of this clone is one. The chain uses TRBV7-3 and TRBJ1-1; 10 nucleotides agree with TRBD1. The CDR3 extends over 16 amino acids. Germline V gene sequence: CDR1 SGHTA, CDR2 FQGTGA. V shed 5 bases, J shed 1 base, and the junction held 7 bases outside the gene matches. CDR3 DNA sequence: TGTGCCAGCAGCCGGACAGGGGGGAATCAGAACACTGAAGCTTTCTTT. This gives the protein CASSRTGGNQNTEAFF.

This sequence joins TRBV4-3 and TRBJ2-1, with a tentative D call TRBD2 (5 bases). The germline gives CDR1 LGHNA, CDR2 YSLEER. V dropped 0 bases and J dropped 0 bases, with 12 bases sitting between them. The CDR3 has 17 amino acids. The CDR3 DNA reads TGCGCCAGCAGCCAAGATTGGGGAGCGACCTCCTACAATGAGCAGTTCTTC. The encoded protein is CASSQDWGATSYNEQFF.

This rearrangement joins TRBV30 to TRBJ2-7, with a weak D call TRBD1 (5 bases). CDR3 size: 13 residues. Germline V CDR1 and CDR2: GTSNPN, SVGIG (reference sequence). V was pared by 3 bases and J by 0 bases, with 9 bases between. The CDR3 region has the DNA TGTGCCTGGAGACAGGCTAGCTCCTACGAGCAGTACTTC. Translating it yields CAWRQASSYEQYF.

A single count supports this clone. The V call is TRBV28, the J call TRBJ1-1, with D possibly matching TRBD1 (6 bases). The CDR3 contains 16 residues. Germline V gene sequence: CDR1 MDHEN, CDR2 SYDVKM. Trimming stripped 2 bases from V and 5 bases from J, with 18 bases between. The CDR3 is CASSLGDRRHGTEAFF. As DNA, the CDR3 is TGTGCCAGCAGTTTAGGAGACAGGCGCCACGGGACTGAAGCTTTCTTT.

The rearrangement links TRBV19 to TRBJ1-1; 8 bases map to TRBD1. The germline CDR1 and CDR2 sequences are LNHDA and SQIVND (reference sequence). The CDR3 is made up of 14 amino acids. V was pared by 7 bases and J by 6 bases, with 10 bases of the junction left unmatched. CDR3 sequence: CASKQGQALSEAFF. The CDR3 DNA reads TGTGCCAGTAAGCAGGGACAGGCCCTTTCTGAAGCTTTCTTT.

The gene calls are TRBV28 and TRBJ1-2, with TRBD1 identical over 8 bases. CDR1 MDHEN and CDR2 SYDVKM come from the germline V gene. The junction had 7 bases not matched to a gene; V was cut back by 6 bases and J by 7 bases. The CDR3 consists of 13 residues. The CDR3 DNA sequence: TGTGCCAGCAGCTCAACAGGGGGGACTGGCTACACCTTC. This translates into CASSSTGGTGYTF.

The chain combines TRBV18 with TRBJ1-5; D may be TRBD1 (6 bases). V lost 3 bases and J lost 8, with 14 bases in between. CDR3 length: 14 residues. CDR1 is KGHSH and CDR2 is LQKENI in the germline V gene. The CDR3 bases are TGTGCCAGCTCACCGCGGGGGGGGCAAGAGCCCCAGCATTTT. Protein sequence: CASSPRGGQEPQHF.

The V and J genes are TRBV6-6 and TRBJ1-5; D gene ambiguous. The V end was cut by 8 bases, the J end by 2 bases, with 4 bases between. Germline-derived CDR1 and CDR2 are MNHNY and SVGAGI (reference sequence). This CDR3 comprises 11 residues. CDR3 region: CASRGNQPQHF. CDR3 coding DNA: TGTGCCAGCCGAGGCAATCAGCCCCAGCATTTT.

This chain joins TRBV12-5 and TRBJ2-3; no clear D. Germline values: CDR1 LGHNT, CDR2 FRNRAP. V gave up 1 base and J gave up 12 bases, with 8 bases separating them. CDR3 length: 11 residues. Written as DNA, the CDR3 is TGTGCTAGTGGTTTGGGACTTGAACAGTATTTT. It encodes CASGLGLEQYF.

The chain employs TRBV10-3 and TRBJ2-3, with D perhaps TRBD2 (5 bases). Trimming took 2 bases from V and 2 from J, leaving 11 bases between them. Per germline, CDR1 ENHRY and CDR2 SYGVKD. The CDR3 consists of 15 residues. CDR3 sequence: CAISERELFTDTQYF. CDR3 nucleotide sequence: TGTGCCATCAGTGAGCGGGAACTTTTCACAGATACGCAGTATTTT.

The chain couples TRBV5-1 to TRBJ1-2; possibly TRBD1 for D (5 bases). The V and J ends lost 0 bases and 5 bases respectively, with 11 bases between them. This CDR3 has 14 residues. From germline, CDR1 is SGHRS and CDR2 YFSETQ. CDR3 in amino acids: CASSLEDGAYGYTF. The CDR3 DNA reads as TGCGCCAGCAGCTTGGAAGATGGGGCATATGGCTACACCTTC.

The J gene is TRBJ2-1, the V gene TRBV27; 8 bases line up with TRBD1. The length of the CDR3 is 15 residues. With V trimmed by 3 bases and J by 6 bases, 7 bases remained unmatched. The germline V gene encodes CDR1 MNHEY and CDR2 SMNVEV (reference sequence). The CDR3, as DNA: TGTGCCAGCAGTTTCCTCAGGGGGCTCGGCAATGAGCAGTTCTTC. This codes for CASSFLRGLGNEQFF.

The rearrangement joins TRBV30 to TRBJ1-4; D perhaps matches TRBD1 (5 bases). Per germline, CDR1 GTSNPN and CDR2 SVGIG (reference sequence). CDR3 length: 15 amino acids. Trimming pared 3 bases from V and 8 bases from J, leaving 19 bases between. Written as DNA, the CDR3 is TGTGCCTGGAGAGTAAGGGGCCGCTTTGGAGAAAAACTGTTTTTT. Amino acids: CAWRVRGRFGEKLFF.